This T cell receptor (beta chain) was recovered during a study of neoadjuvant nivolumab and ipilimumab in lung cancer. Study-wide findings and caveats: Only two of four nivolumab-treated tumors gained richness and clonality by surgery. A small number of samples were TCR sequenced. Blood richness before therapy tracked richness in tumors resected after neoadjuvant therapy. Compared with tumor-adjacent uninvolved lung, resected tumors showed greater richness and clonality.

Here immunoSEQ multiplex PCR was the method, and the copy in TCRdb shows in-frame clones only, minus some. This sample carries tens of thousands of clones, approximately 86% of them seen once, and the ten largest clones take 4% to 6%. A word on this clone: Its target is not known.

The ends were cut back, 3 bases at V and 2 bases at J, with 17 bases in the middle. Germline CDR1 is SGHVT and CDR2 is SQSDAQ. This CDR3 region has 16 residues. Sequences were derived from tumor tissue, sampled after neoadjuvant nivolumab, alone or with ipilimumab, at or shortly before surgery. The chain is built from TRBV7-4 and TRBJ2-7, with D possibly being TRBD1 (7 bases). The receptor was isolated from an adult with non-small cell lung cancer. The CDR3 sequence is CASSFPPTGRPYEQYF. The CDR3 DNA is TGTGCCAGCAGCTTTCCCCCGACAGGGAGGCCCTACGAGCAGTACTTC. The whole variable domain, filled in from reference TRBV7-4 and TRBJ2-7, reads GAGVSQSPRYKVAKRGRDVALRCDSISGHVTLYWYRQTLGQGSEVLTYSQSDAQRDKSGRPSGRFSAERPERSVSTLKIQRTEQGDSAVYLCASSFPPTGRPYEQYFGPGTRLTVT.